This T cell receptor (beta chain) was sequenced during a study of blood T cell repertoires in COVID-19. For the study at large: In each case, the material was cDNA or gDNA derived from T cells, B-cell-depleted T cells, or PBMCs.

Per the original methods: Reference gene primer amplification gave nucleated cell count estimates. Using immunoSEQ multiplex PCR, the repertoire was profiled, and TCRdb retains in-frame clones only, with some absent. V, J and clone size are those of that table, while D and trimming were read from the DNA. This sample has approximately 60,000 clones, with over 75% found just once. Germline CDR1 reads MGHRA; CDR2 reads YSYEKL. The CDR3 length is 14 residues. The V gene lost 0 bases and the J gene lost 2 bases, with 4 bases spanning the gap. V usage is TRBV4-1 and J usage is TRBJ2-2; unclear D gene. The origin of this receptor is a man aged 50-60 years with active COVID-19. Sequencing input: peripheral blood. CDR3 sequence reads: CASSQDVNTGELFF. The CDR3 coding sequence is TGCGCCAGCAGCCAAGATGTAAACACCGGGGAGCTGTTTTTT.